This TCR beta chain was sequenced during a study of T cell responses to AZD1222 COVID-19 vaccine. Whole-study findings and limits: There were vaccine-associated CD4 TCRs across spike, dominant at 160-218 and 743-854. Close to half of all spike-specific TCRs reportedly target regions of the variants that are unmutated. Repertoires in all cases were sampled only once the peak T cell response had passed. In a largely white British group with more females than males, clonal diversity was possibly underestimated.

Worth noting for this clone: Its specificity is not known.

The repertoire was sequenced with immunoSEQ multiplex PCR; TCRdb's copy has only in-frame clones and lacks some. Counted here are fewer than 120,000 clones, 88% occurring once; the ten biggest clones make up over 1.5%. CDR1 is LGHDT, CDR2 YNNKEL, per germline (reference sequence). This CDR3 is built from 18 residues. V lost 1 base to trimming and J lost 7 bases; unmatched junction nucleotides: 13. The source material was peripheral blood, sampled on day 0 of AZD1222 vaccination. The V gene is TRBV3-1 (or the pseudogene TRBV3-2), the J gene TRBJ1-5; 10 bases map to TRBD1. The TCR originated in an adult in good health. The CDR3 here is CASSQGWDRGDAYQPQHF. CDR3 nucleotides: TGTGCCAGCAGCCAAGGATGGGACAGGGGCGACGCATACCAGCCCCAGCATTTT.